Below, one T cell receptor (beta chain) is given with its context. The antigen remains unidentified. The source of the sample is a study of cytomegalovirus exposure and HLA in healthy donors. Whole-study findings and limits: As was reported, the classifier diagnosed cytomegalovirus status with high specificity and sensitivity.

This CDR3 has 16 residues. V was trimmed by 0 bases and J by 5 bases, leaving 17 bases between them. Per the germline V gene, CDR1 is SGDLS and CDR2 is YYNGEE. Assay: immunoSEQ multiplex PCR; the TCRdb copy retains only in-frame clones and omits some. Of around 300,000 clones in the sample, roughly 88% were seen once. The chain couples TRBV9 to TRBJ1-2; D perhaps matches TRBD1 (5 bases). The sequence derives from a woman aged 18-35 years in good health and CMV-seronegative. The specimen sequenced was PBMCs. The CDR3 DNA reads as TGTGCCAGCAGCGTAGCCCCACGGACCGGGGGGTATGGCTACACCTTC. The encoded protein is CASSVAPRTGGYGYTF.